This T cell receptor beta chain was identified in a study of blood T cell repertoires in COVID-19 (TCRdb year 2020). Background on the whole study: Collaborator samples came from the United States, Italy and Spain and covered acute and convalescent phases of COVID-19. The dataset comprised deeply sampled blood TCRbeta repertoires from subjects exposed to, actively infected with, or recovered from COVID-19. HLA class I and class II types, where available, came from metadata supplied by the sample provider rather than from assay-based typing. The samples were drawn from two sources: the first 160 participants of the ongoing ImmuneRACE study, and 950 to 1,500 subjects contributed by 6 global collaborators. The prospective study material was composed of cDNA or gDNA derived from T cells, B-cell-depleted T cells, or PBMCs. The sample metadata nearly always contained a de-identified subject ID, COVID-19 status, age in years and sex. The repertoires were released in a freely available public database intended as a resource for research on the immune response to SARS-CoV-2.

TCRbeta CDR3 regions were amplified from genomic DNA by means of the immunoSEQ Assay, a bias-controlled multiplex PCR. Processing in the source paper ran as follows. Nucleated cell counts per sample were estimated from amplification of reference gene primers within the assay. To quantify the absolute abundance of each unique TCRbeta CDR3 rearrangement, sequence reads were collapsed and filtered. For each sample, productive Simpson clonality was calculated by taking the square root of Simpson's diversity index across productive rearrangements. TCRdb retrieved this table from immuneACCESS and kept in-frame rearrangements only. Not all clones are present; in checked studies, unresolved V genes account for under half, and no reason is known for the remainder. That table furnishes V, J and clone size, whereas the DNA furnished D and trimming. The sample table shows about 330,000 clones, and about 89% are seen once. Over 4% of the sample lies in the top ten.

Overall study outcomes, separate from this receptor: The amount of clinical and demographic metadata varied by source and participant and was provided uncurated.

Enrolling through a virtual design, the prospective study's participants ranged in age from roughly 18 to 89 years and lived across 24 United States geographic areas. To assign participants to cohorts, the prospective study relied on clinical history that participants themselves reported in a screening survey and a study questionnaire. For ImmuneRACE Cohort 3, a participant was defined as recovered based on two consecutive negative NP/OP PCR tests, clearance by a healthcare professional, or resolution of symptoms. In the prospective study, whole blood, serum and a nasopharyngeal or oropharyngeal swab were collected from each participant by mobile phlebotomists. Participants in the prospective study had the option to provide additional blood draws and questionnaires over an approximately 2-month period. Prospective study blood samples were shipped either frozen or at room temperature before DNA extraction.

As regards this clone: No antigen is known for it. Per-nucleotide qualities are absent, and no much larger clonotype sits a single base away.

The clonotype comes from a woman aged 25 to 45 who had recovered from COVID-19. The sample consisted of PBMCs or T cells enriched from blood (not recorded which).

The bases read TGTGCCAGCAGTGAAGCATGGGGGGGGGAAGAGACCCAGTACTTC. This codes for CASSEAWGGEETQYF. This chain is built from TRBV6-1 and TRBJ2-5, and 7 junctional nucleotides match TRBD2. V is trimmed back by 0 bases and J by 3 bases, and the junction contains 4 bases that no gene match accounts for. Per the germline V gene, MNHNS is the CDR1 and SASEGT is the CDR2. The CDR3 numbers 15 residues from cysteine through phenylalanine. This entry keeps only the CDR3 DNA: 45 bases, framed from base 1.